A selection of T cell receptor beta chains follows, all from one sample in a study of glioma-infiltrating T cells after dendritic cell vaccination. Assay: immunoSEQ multiplex PCR; the TCRdb copy retains only in-frame clones and omits some. The table has under 75,000 clones, approximately 81% seen once. The source material was blood, sampled after dendritic cell vaccination. The receptor source for this set is a human donor with glioblastoma. Both conserved end residues are trimmed from each CDR3. Each record gives: J gene, clone size, V gene, CDR3 protein. Not every row has a clone size; where given, it reads once, few, many or a size class.

TRBJ1-6 . TRBV9 ASSPSRGINSPLH
TRBJ1-2 . TRBV6-5 ASRYRTGGYGYT
TRBJ2-2 . TRBV7-9 ASQRGLPTGELF
TRBJ2-3 . TRBV5-1 ASRVSGGLRDTQY
TRBJ2-5 . TRBV7-9 ASSSTGNQETQY
TRBJ1-1 . TRBV14 ASSQDLGQVSTEAF
TRBJ2-7 . TRBV15 ATSRDLAVSYEQY
TRBJ2-7 . TRBV28 ASSSPTVPHEQY
TRBJ2-5 . TRBV10-3 AISEPGIQETQY
TRBJ2-3 . TRBV12-5 ASGFADTQY
TRBJ1-2 . TRBV6-6 ASRPQGALNPYGYT
TRBJ1-2 . TRBV30 AWSVRGGIGYT
TRBJ2-2 . TRBV4-2 ASSQEAGQNTGELF
TRBJ1-1 . TRBV25-1 ASSETGGTSEAF
TRBJ2-7 . TRBV11-1 ASSITGTASYEQY
TRBJ2-4 . TRBV6-5 ASSYATAGKNIQY
TRBJ1-4 few TRBV7-9 ASRYEGSNEKLF
TRBJ2-5 . TRBV27 ASSPPYQETQY
TRBJ2-7 . TRBV14 ASSPPGGYLYYEQY
TRBJ2-5 . TRBV29-1 SASLAGVRWETQY
TRBJ1-6 medium-sized TRBV14 ASAFWNSYNSPLH
TRBJ2-7 . TRBV4-3 ASSQGLLAGDEQY
TRBJ2-2 . TRBV21-1 ASSKGGGPPATGELF
TRBJ1-6 . TRBV19 ASGLAGNSPLH
TRBJ2-1 . TRBV5-8 ASSLGTSASYNEQF
TRBJ2-1 . TRBV11-2 ATLDKPIKTDYNEQF
TRBJ2-1 once TRBV5-4 ASSPTGSSYNEQF
TRBJ2-1 once TRBV9 ASSPASYNEQF
TRBJ2-7 . TRBV4-3 ASSQGTTGIHEQY
TRBJ1-3 once TRBV5-4 ASSRSGNTIY
TRBJ2-3 . TRBV7-3 ASSVTSGGGTDTQY
TRBJ2-7 . TRBV6-1 ASSDLPSSGAFYEQY
TRBJ2-6 few TRBV4-2 ASSQPGQVHSGANVLT
TRBJ1-1 . TRBV7-9 ASSTGPKGAF
TRBJ1-2 . TRBV5-4 ASSFDRRGYT
TRBJ1-5 few TRBV19 ASSIPQVGSNQPQH
TRBJ2-3 . TRBV9 ASSVQGVGTDTQY
TRBJ2-7 . TRBV12-5 ASGMTDGAYEQY
TRBJ2-3 . TRBV12-5 ASGLGRGGSGNTQY
TRBJ2-3 . TRBV15 ATSLITDTQY
TRBJ2-5 . TRBV11-2 ASSSIQGKETQY
TRBJ1-2 few TRBV10-3 AISEGTGPSYGYT
TRBJ2-2 . TRBV11-3 ASDTGFSGELF
TRBJ2-7 . TRBV7-6 ASSSRGGEQY
TRBJ2-1 . TRBV7-2 ASSLAADIYNEQF
TRBJ2-2 . TRBV9 ASSVGTGVGGELF
TRBJ1-6 . TRBV28 ASSLPPGDSPLH
TRBJ1-2 . TRBV5-1 ASSLEQGSGYT
TRBJ2-1 once TRBV10-3 AISTRDNEQF
TRBJ2-6 few TRBV5-1 ASSLGQGRSGANVLT
TRBJ1-6 . TRBV7-2 ASSPTTGTVNSPLH
TRBJ1-5 . TRBV30 AWSRGRVNQPQH
TRBJ2-7 . TRBV7-2 ASSSLLNSYEQY
TRBJ1-5 . TRBV5-1 ASRVDPGLTYQPQH
TRBJ2-7 . TRBV25-1 ASMESSYEQY